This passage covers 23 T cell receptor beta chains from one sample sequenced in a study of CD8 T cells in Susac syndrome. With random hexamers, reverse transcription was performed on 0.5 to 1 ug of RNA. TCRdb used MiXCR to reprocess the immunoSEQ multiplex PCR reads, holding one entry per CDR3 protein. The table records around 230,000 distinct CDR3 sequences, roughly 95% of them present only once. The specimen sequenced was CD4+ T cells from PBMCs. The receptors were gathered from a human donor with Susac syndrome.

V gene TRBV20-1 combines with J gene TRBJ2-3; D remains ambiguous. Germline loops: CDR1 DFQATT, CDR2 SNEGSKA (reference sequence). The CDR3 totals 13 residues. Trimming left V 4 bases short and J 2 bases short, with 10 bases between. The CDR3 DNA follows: TGCAGTGCTAAACCAAGCCCCACAGATACGCAGTATTTT. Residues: CSAKPSPTDTQYF.

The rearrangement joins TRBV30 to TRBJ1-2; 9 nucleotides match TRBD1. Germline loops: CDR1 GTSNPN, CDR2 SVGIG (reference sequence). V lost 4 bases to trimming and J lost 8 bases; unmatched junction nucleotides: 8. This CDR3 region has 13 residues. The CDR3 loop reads CAWIPDRGVGYTF. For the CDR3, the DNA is TGTGCCTGGATTCCGGACAGGGGAGTGGGCTACACCTTC.

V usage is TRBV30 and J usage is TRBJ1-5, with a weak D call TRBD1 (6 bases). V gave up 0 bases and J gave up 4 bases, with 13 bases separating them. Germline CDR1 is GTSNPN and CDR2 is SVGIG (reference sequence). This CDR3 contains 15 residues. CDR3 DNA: TGTGCCTGGAGTGTAGGGGGACTGAATAATCAGCCCCAGCATTTT. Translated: CAWSVGGLNNQPQHF.

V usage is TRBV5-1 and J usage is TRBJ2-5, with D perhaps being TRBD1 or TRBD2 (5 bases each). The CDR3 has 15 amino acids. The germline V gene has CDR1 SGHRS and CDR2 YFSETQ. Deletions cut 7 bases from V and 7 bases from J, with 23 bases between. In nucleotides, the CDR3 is TGCGCCAGCTATGAGCTTCGATCGTGGGACGGGACCCAGTACTTC. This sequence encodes CASYELRSWDGTQYF. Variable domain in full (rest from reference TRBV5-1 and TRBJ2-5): KAGVTQTPRYLIKTRGQQVTLSCSPISGHRSVSWYQQTPGQGLQFLFEYFSETQRNKGNFPGRFSGRQFSNSRSEMNVSTLELGDSALYLCASYELRSWDGTQYFGPGTRLLVL.

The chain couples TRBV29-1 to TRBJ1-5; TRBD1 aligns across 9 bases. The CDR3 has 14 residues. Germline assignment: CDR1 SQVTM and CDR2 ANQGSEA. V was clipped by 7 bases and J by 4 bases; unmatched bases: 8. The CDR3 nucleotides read TGCAGCGCTGTTGACAGGGGGGGGAATCAGCCCCAGCATTTT. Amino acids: CSAVDRGGNQPQHF.

The CDR3 region is CASSSGLATYNEQFF. The DNA of the CDR3 is TGTGCCAGCAGTTCCGGACTAGCGACCTACAATGAGCAGTTCTTC. V and J are TRBV2 and TRBJ2-1; 9 bases line up with TRBD2. This CDR3 is 15 amino acids long. The J segment lost 2 bases and the V segment lost 5 bases, leaving 4 bases of the junction unmatched. CDR1 and CDR2 from the germline V gene are SNHLY and FYNNEI.

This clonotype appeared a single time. CDR3 protein: CASSAPGQGISGKETQYF. For the CDR3, the DNA is TGCGCCAGCAGCGCCCCGGGACAGGGGATTAGTGGGAAAGAGACCCAGTACTTC. The genes are TRBV5-1 and TRBJ2-5; TRBD1 aligns across 10 bases. Germline values: CDR1 SGHRS, CDR2 YFSETQ. The J segment lost 3 bases and the V segment lost 4 bases, leaving 15 bases of the junction unmatched. The CDR3 sequence is 18 residues long. Drawing the rest from reference TRBV5-1 and TRBJ2-5, the complete variable domain is KAGVTQTPRYLIKTRGQQVTLSCSPISGHRSVSWYQQTPGQGLQFLFEYFSETQRNKGNFPGRFSGRQFSNSRSEMNVSTLELGDSALYLCASSAPGQGISGKETQYFGPGTRLLVL.

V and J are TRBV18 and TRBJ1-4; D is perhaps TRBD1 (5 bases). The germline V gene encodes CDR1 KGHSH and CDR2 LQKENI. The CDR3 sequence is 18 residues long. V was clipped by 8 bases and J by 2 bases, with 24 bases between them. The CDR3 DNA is TGTGCCAGCCAAATGAACAGGACCTGGTTCAGGACTAATGAAAAACTGTTTTTT. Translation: CASQMNRTWFRTNEKLFF.

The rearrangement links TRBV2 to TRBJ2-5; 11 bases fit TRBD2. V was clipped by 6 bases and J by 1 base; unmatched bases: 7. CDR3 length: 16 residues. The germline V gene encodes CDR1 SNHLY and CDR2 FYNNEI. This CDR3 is CASSPPGLAVQETQYF. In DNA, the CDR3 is TGTGCCAGCAGCCCACCGGGACTAGCGGTCCAAGAGACCCAGTACTTC.

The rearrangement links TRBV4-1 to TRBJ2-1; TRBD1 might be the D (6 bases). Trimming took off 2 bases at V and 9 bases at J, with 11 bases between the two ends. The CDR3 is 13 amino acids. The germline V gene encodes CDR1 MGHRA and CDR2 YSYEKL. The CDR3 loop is CASSQRTALEQFF. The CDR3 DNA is TGCGCCAGCAGCCAACGGACAGCCCTTGAGCAGTTCTTC.

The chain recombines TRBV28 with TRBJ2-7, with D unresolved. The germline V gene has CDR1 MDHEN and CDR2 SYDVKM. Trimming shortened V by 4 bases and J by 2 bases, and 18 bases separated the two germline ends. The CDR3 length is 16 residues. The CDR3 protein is CASSSPPQPLPYEQYF. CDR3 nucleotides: TGTGCCAGCAGTTCCCCACCACAGCCTCTCCCCTACGAGCAGTACTTC.

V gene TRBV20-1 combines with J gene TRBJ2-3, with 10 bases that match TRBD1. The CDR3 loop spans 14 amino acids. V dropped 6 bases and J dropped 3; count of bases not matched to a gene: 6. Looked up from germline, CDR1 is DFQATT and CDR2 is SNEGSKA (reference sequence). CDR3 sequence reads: CSAGDRGSTDTQYF. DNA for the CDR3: TGCAGTGCCGGGGACAGGGGATCGACAGATACGCAGTATTTT.

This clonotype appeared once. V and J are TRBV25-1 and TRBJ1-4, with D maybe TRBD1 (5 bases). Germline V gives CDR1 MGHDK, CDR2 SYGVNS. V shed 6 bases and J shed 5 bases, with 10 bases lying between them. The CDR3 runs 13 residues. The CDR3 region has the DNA TGTGCCAGCAGAGACAGCTTAAATGAAAAACTGTTTTTT. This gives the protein CASRDSLNEKLFF.

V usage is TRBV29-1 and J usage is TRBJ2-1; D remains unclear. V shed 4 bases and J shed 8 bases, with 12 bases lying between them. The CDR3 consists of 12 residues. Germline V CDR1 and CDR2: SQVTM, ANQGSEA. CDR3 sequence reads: CSVVLSIYEQFF. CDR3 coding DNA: TGCAGCGTTGTTTTGTCCATTTATGAGCAGTTCTTC.

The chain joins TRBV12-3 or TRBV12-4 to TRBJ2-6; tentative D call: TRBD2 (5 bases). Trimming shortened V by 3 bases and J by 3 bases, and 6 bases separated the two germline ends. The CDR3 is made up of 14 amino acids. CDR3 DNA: TGTGCCAGCAGTTTGGCGGGTGGGGCCAACGTCCTGACTTTC. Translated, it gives CASSLAGGANVLTF.

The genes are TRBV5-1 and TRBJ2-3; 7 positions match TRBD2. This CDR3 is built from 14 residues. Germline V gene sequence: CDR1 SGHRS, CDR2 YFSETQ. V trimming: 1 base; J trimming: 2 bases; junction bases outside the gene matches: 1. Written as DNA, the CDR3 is TGCGCCAGCAGCTTGCAGCGGGACACAGATACGCAGTATTTT. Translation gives CASSLQRDTDTQYF. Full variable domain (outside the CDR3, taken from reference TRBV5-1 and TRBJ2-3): KAGVTQTPRYLIKTRGQQVTLSCSPISGHRSVSWYQQTPGQGLQFLFEYFSETQRNKGNFPGRFSGRQFSNSRSEMNVSTLELGDSALYLCASSLQRDTDTQYFGPGTRLTVL.

This chain's CDR3 is CAWTSGEGWLTEAFF. CDR3 bases: TGTGCCTGGACCTCCGGGGAGGGGTGGTTGACTGAAGCTTTCTTT. The chain is built from TRBV30 and TRBJ1-1, with TRBD1 as a possible D gene (5 bases). The CDR3 spans 15 residues. V was clipped by 4 bases and J by 5 bases, with 20 bases between them. The germline V gene encodes CDR1 GTSNPN and CDR2 SVGIG (reference sequence).

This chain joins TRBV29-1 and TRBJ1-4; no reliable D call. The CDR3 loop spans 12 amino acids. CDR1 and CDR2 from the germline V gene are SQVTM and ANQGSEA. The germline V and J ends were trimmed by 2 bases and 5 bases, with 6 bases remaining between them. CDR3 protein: CSVEQPNEKLFF. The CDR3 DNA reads TGCAGCGTTGAACAGCCAAATGAAAAACTGTTTTTT.

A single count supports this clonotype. The CDR3 bases are TGTGCCAGCAGCTTCAAAACGGACAGTAACCTTGAAGCTTTCTTT. Protein: CASSFKTDSNLEAFF. This chain connects TRBV7-9 to TRBJ1-1, with a tentative D call TRBD1 (6 bases). V dropped 3 bases and J dropped 7 bases, with 18 bases sitting between them. Germline V gene lookup returns CDR1 SEHNR and CDR2 FQNEAQ (reference sequence). The CDR3 is 15 amino acids.

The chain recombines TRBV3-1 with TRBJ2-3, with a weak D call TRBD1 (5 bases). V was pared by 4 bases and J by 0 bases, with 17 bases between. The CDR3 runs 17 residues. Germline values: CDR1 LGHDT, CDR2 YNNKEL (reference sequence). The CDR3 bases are TGTGCCAGCAGCCCTGTAGGTGGGGCAGCGAGCACAGATACGCAGTATTTT. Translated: CASSPVGGAASTDTQYF.

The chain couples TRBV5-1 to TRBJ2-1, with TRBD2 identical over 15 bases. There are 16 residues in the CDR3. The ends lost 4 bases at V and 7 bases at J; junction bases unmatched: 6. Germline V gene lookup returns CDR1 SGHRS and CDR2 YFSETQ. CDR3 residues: CASSLPGLAGGNEQFF. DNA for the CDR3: TGCGCCAGCAGCCTTCCGGGACTAGCGGGAGGTAATGAGCAGTTCTTC.

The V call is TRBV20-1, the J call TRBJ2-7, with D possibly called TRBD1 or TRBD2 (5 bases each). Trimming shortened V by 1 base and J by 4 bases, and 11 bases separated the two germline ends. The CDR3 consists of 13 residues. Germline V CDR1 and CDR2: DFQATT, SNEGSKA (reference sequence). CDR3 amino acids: CSARGGREYEQYF. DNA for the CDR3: TGCAGTGCTAGAGGGGGCAGGGAGTACGAGCAGTACTTC.

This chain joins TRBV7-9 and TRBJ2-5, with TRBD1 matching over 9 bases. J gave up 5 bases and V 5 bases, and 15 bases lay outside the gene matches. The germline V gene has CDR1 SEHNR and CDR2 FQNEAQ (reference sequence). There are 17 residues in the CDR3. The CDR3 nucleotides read TGTGCCAGCAGCCCTTATATGACAGGGGGTCGGTTGGAGACCCAGTACTTC. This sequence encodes CASSPYMTGGRLETQYF.